This T cell receptor (beta chain) was recovered during a study of cytomegalovirus exposure and HLA in healthy donors. Findings of the study overall: Cytomegalovirus status was reportedly diagnosed by the classifier with high specificity and sensitivity. The majority of TCR sequences were rare, yet some public TCRs appeared in many donors.

For this clone: No antigen is known for it.

PCR used 60 Vbeta primers and 13 Jbeta primers. The protocol was immunoSEQ multiplex PCR, while the TCRdb copy is restricted to in-frame clones and leaves out a portion. The profile shows tens of thousands of clones, around 80% of them singletons. Trimming stripped 4 bases from V and 6 bases from J, with 13 bases between. The CDR3 sequence is 13 residues long. CDR1 and CDR2 (germline): SGHNT, YYREEE (reference sequence). This TCR was sampled from a middle-aged man in good health and CMV-seropositive. This chain links TRBV5-4 with TRBJ1-1, with TRBD1 as a possible D gene (6 bases). Material for sequencing was PBMCs. The CDR3 spells CASSLTGQPEAFF. The CDR3, as DNA: TGTGCCAGCAGCCTAACTGGACAGCCTGAAGCTTTCTTT.